One sample yielded the 29 T cell receptor beta chains listed below, sequenced in a study of T-cell reconstitution after alpha-beta-depleted transplantation in children. As it was prepared, the TCRbeta library received unique molecular identifiers. TCRdb called the PCR reads again in MiXCR, with one record for every CDR3 protein. The sample yields around 700,000 distinct CDR3 sequences, around 13% seen once. The sequenced sample was PBMCs, obtained before TCRalphabeta/CD19-depleted stem cell transplant. These receptors all stem from a girl aged 2-10 years with congenital amegakaryocytic thrombocytopenia, due to receive a stem cell transplant.

At least ten counts were recorded for this clonotype. The chain recombines TRBV7-2 with TRBJ2-2, with 8 bases lining up with TRBD2. Trimming cost V 2 bases and J 4 bases; bases outside gene matches: 6. Germline CDR1 is SGHTA and CDR2 is FQGNSA. CDR3 size: 16 residues. Here the CDR3 DNA reads TGTGCCAGCAGCTTAACTCCTAGCGGGTCCACCGGGGAGCTGTTTTTT. As protein: CASSLTPSGSTGELFF. Full variable domain (missing parts from reference TRBV7-2 and TRBJ2-2): GAGVSQSPSNKVTEKGKDVELRCDPISGHTALYWYRQSLGQGLEFLIYFQGNSAPDKSGLPSDRFSAERTGGSVSTLTIQRTQQEDSAVYLCASSLTPSGSTGELFFGEGSRLTVL.

The V gene is TRBV12-3 or TRBV12-4, the J gene TRBJ1-5, with D possibly TRBD1 on 6 matching bases. The DNA end is more similar to TRBJ2-3, so the J call may be wrong. The CDR3 is made up of 13 amino acids. The chain's CDR3 is CASSLRGNQPQYF. For the CDR3, the DNA is TGTGCCAGCAGTTTAAGGGGGAATCAGCCCCAGTATTTT.

There are a few counts of this clonotype. V is TRBV5-1 and J is TRBJ2-3; D gene unclear. Looked up from germline, CDR1 is SGHRS and CDR2 is YFSETQ. Trimming stripped 2 bases from V and 2 bases from J, with 18 bases between. The CDR3 is made up of 17 amino acids. CDR3 residues: CASSFSLFSWDTDTQYF. The CDR3 bases are TGCGCCAGCAGCTTTTCCCTTTTCTCCTGGGACACAGATACGCAGTATTTT.

The table lists this clonotype with many counts. The genes are TRBV20-1 and TRBJ2-1; TRBD2 matches 8 bases. This CDR3 contains 13 residues. After removal of 7 bases from V and 3 bases from J, the junction contained 5 bases not matched to a gene. The germline V gene has CDR1 DFQATT and CDR2 SNEGSKA (reference sequence). CDR3 region: CSVAGTSYNEQFF. CDR3 bases: TGCAGTGTTGCCGGGACTAGCTACAATGAGCAGTTCTTC.

This clonotype was observed at least ten times. The chain carries TRBV20-1 and TRBJ1-1; D gene uncertain. CDR3 size: 14 residues. V shed 2 bases and J shed 5 bases, with 15 bases lying between them. The germline V gene has CDR1 DFQATT and CDR2 SNEGSKA (reference sequence). The CDR3 spells CSARLGEGETEAFF. The CDR3 DNA follows: TGCAGTGCTAGACTCGGGGAAGGAGAAACTGAAGCTTTCTTT.

V gene TRBV6-1 combines with J gene TRBJ2-5; D is undetermined. Germline lookup yields CDR1 MNHNS and CDR2 SASEGT. Between the trimmed V and J ends, which lost 6 bases and 2 bases, there was a span of 13 bases. The CDR3 has 14 residues. CDR3 nucleotide sequence: TGTGCCAGCAGATGCTTTTGGTTACAAGAGACCCAGTACTTC. It encodes CASRCFWLQETQYF.

This clonotype was recorded at least ten times. The rearrangement links TRBV20-1 to TRBJ2-5, with D maybe TRBD1 (6 bases). The length of the CDR3 is 13 residues. Germline CDR1 reads DFQATT; CDR2 reads SNEGSKA (reference sequence). V was pared by 5 bases and J by 2 bases, with 12 bases between. The CDR3 DNA sequence: TGCAGTGCTGTCGAAACAGGGCAAGAGACCCAGTACTTC. It is translated as CSAVETGQETQYF.

The chain has TRBV12-5 and TRBJ2-3; D is unclear. Trimming took off 5 bases at V and 2 bases at J, with 17 bases between the two ends. The CDR3 has 16 amino acids. Germline V CDR1 and CDR2: LGHNT, FRNRAP. For the CDR3, the DNA is TGTGCTAGTGGTCCCCTGACGGCCTTCCACACAGATACGCAGTATTTT. It translates to CASGPLTAFHTDTQYF.

J is TRBJ2-5 and V is TRBV5-1; TRBD2 matches 9 bases. CDR3 length: 15 amino acids. V gave up 1 base and J gave up 4 bases; unmatched junction bases: 5. CDR1 SGHRS and CDR2 YFSETQ come from the germline V gene. CDR3 DNA: TGCGCCAGCAGCTTGTGGGCGGGAGGGCGAGAGACCCAGTACTTC. It encodes CASSLWAGGRETQYF.

V is TRBV7-6 and J is TRBJ2-1; D might be TRBD2 (8 bases). There are 15 residues in the CDR3. Between the trimmed V and J ends, which lost 5 bases and 6 bases, there was a span of 17 bases. CDR1 SGHVS and CDR2 FNYEAQ come from the germline V gene. In DNA, the CDR3 is TGTGCCAGCAGCCGCGGGAGGTGGGACAGCAATGAGCAGTTCTTC. As protein: CASSRGRWDSNEQFF.

V is TRBV20-1 and J is TRBJ2-7, with D possibly matching TRBD1 (5 bases). This CDR3 is built from 14 residues. The germline V gene encodes CDR1 DFQATT and CDR2 SNEGSKA (reference sequence). DNA of the CDR3: TGCTGCTGGGGCAGGAGTCCGGGCTCCTACGAGCAGTACTTC. This gives the protein CCWGRSPGSYEQYF.

This clonotype was seen a few times. The chain couples TRBV27 to TRBJ2-3; 11 bases map to TRBD2. CDR1 MNHEY and CDR2 SMNVEV come from the germline V gene (reference sequence). Trimming at V came to 7 bases and at J to 5 bases, leaving 14 bases not matched to a gene. CDR3 size: 17 residues. CDR3 residues: CASTPSRLAGGGDTQYF. The CDR3 region has the DNA TGTGCCAGCACCCCATCCCGGCTAGCGGGAGGAGGAGATACGCAGTATTTT.

CDR3 in amino acids: CASTTRANTGELFF. As DNA, the CDR3 is TGTGCCAGCACGACTAGAGCGAACACCGGGGAGCTGTTTTTT. The chain links TRBV25-1 to TRBJ2-2; tentatively, D is TRBD2 (6 bases). The germline V gene has CDR1 MGHDK and CDR2 SYGVNS. The germline V and J ends were trimmed by 7 bases and 0 bases, with 9 bases remaining between them. This CDR3 contains 14 residues.

With respect to this clonotype: A much larger clone differs by one base, so this may be a read error. The chain carries TRBV20-1 and TRBJ1-2; a weak D match, TRBD1 (6 bases). The germline gives CDR1 DFQATT, CDR2 SNEGSKA (reference sequence). The CDR3 runs 14 residues. The CDR3 nucleotides read TGCAGTGCGGCAAAAGGGACATCAATCGCCGGCTACCCCTTC. Its translation is CSAAKGTSIAGYPF.

Comments on this clonotype: Being one base from a much bigger clone, this may be a read error. The V gene is TRBV5-1, the J gene TRBJ2-3; TRBD2 matches 7 bases. The CDR3 has 14 amino acids. In germline, CDR1 is SGHRS, CDR2 YFSETQ. CDR3 nucleotides: TGCGCCAGCAGCTTGCCGGGAGGCACAGATGCGCAGTATTTT. Its protein product is CASSLPGGTDAQYF.

Notes on this clonotype: This may arise from a read error, as a much more abundant clone is one base away. This chain links TRBV20-1 with TRBJ1-1; D unresolved. The CDR3 is 13 residues long. Germline V gene data show CDR1 as DFQATT and CDR2 as SNEGSKA (reference sequence). The DNA of the CDR3 is TGCAGTGCTAGAGCGGAACCCCCGACTGAAGCTCTCTTT. Encoded protein: CSARAEPPTEALF.

The rearrangement links TRBV24-1 to TRBJ2-2, with TRBD1 identical over 8 bases. Per the germline V gene, CDR1 is KGHDR and CDR2 is SFDVKD. V lost 4 bases, J lost 6 bases, and 6 bases stayed unmatched. The CDR3 consists of 15 residues. This CDR3 reads CATSEDRVSAGELFF. CDR3 coding DNA: TGTGCCACCAGTGAGGACAGGGTAAGCGCCGGGGAGCTGTTTTTT.

The CDR3 DNA reads as TGCGCCAGCAGTGATCCCCCTTATCCCAATGAGCAGTTCTTC. Encoded protein: CASSDPPYPNEQFF. The chain combines TRBV10-1 with TRBJ2-1; D is ambiguous. The V and J ends lost 3 bases and 6 bases respectively, with 12 bases between them. The CDR3 totals 14 residues. Germline V gene sequence: CDR1 WNHNN, CDR2 SYGVQD (reference sequence).

This clonotype was recorded many times. The chain has TRBV9 and TRBJ2-5, with TRBD2 identical over 12 bases. Germline assignment: CDR1 SGDLS and CDR2 YYNGEE. J lost 2 bases, V lost 3 bases, and 11 bases had no gene match. This CDR3 contains 18 residues. The CDR3 region has the DNA TGTGCCAGCAGCGCGGGATATGGACTAGCGGGGATTCAAGAGACCCAGTACTTC. Protein product: CASSAGYGLAGIQETQYF.

There are many counts of this clonotype. CDR3 protein: CASSLGQGIHEQYF. DNA for the CDR3: TGCGCCAGCAGCTTGGGGCAGGGGATCCACGAGCAGTACTTC. The V and J genes are TRBV5-1 and TRBJ2-7; D perhaps matches TRBD1 (6 bases). The length of the CDR3 is 14 residues. V was clipped by 0 bases and J by 5 bases, with 12 bases between them. Germline values: CDR1 SGHRS, CDR2 YFSETQ.

The chain recombines TRBV20-1 with TRBJ2-7, with D maybe TRBD1 (6 bases). Per germline, CDR1 DFQATT and CDR2 SNEGSKA (reference sequence). This CDR3 region has 15 residues. The ends were cut back, 6 bases at V and 3 bases at J, with 21 bases in the middle. CDR3 bases: TGCAGTGCCACGTATACCGGGACACCTTTCTACGAGCAGTACTTC. It yields the protein CSATYTGTPFYEQYF.

This sequence joins TRBV7-2 and TRBJ2-3; 9 positions agree with TRBD2. This CDR3 comprises 15 residues. Germline assignment: CDR1 SGHTA and CDR2 FQGNSA. Germline trimming cut 3 bases from V and 4 bases from J; bases unmatched to any gene: 5. The DNA of the CDR3 is TGTGCCAGCAGCTTGGTAGCGGGAGATTCAGATACGCAGTATTTT. This translates into CASSLVAGDSDTQYF.

Regarding this clonotype: A much larger clone is a single base away; this may be a read error. The rearrangement joins TRBV29-1 to TRBJ2-5, with unresolved D. The germline gives CDR1 SQVTM, CDR2 ANQGSEA. This CDR3 has 14 residues. The CDR3 DNA sequence: TGCATCGTTGAAGCTACGGGCAGCCTAGAGACCCAGTACTTC. Translating it yields CIVEATGSLETQYF.

This clonotype was detected only a few times. The chain employs TRBV6-1 and TRBJ1-6, with D hard to call. CDR3 length: 15 residues. Looked up from germline, CDR1 is MNHNS and CDR2 is SASEGT. V was pared by 0 bases and J by 8 bases, with 11 bases between. DNA of the CDR3: TGTGCCAGCAGTGAAGCCGGCTTGGGTTATTCACCCCTCCACTTT. It codes for CASSEAGLGYSPLHF.

This clonotype was counted ten times or more. The chain carries TRBV20-1 and TRBJ1-1; 8 bases match TRBD1. Germline V CDR1 and CDR2: DFQATT, SNEGSKA (reference sequence). The CDR3 consists of 13 residues. The junction had 2 bases not matched to a gene; V was cut back by 4 bases and J by 1 base. CDR3 region: CSATTGANTEAFF. Written as DNA, the CDR3 is TGCAGTGCTACGACAGGGGCGAACACTGAAGCTTTCTTT.

This clonotype was seen many times. The chain combines TRBV6-1 with TRBJ1-1; possibly TRBD1 for D (6 bases). The length of the CDR3 is 13 residues. V lost 10 bases and J 1 base, leaving 13 bases between the germline ends. Germline CDR1 is MNHNS and CDR2 is SASEGT. This chain's CDR3 is CAIPGQANTEAFF. CDR3 nucleotides: TGTGCCATACCGGGACAAGCGAACACTGAAGCTTTCTTT.

This clonotype was seen at least ten times. J is TRBJ2-3 and V is TRBV5-1, with 13 bases matching TRBD2. V lost 3 bases, J lost 2 bases, and 3 bases stayed unmatched. The CDR3 totals 16 residues. CDR1 is SGHRS and CDR2 is YFSETQ in the germline V gene. For the CDR3, the DNA is TGCGCCAGCAGCTCGGGACTAGCGGGAAACACAGATACGCAGTATTTT. Amino acids: CASSSGLAGNTDTQYF.

This clonotype showed up many times. J is TRBJ2-3 and V is TRBV20-1, with D uncertain. Germline assignment: CDR1 DFQATT and CDR2 SNEGSKA (reference sequence). V gave up 3 bases and J gave up 0 bases, with 10 bases separating them. CDR3 size: 14 residues. The CDR3: CSASGPPSTDTQYF. CDR3 in DNA: TGCAGTGCTAGTGGGCCTCCGAGCACAGATACGCAGTATTTT.

Many counts were recorded for this clonotype. The rearrangement joins TRBV20-1 to TRBJ1-6; D gene uncertain. The CDR3 is 13 residues long. Trimming pared 6 bases from V and 6 bases from J, leaving 12 bases between. Germline V gene sequence: CDR1 DFQATT, CDR2 SNEGSKA (reference sequence). The CDR3 spells CSARTQPNSPLHF. In DNA form, the CDR3 reads TGCAGTGCCAGGACCCAACCTAATTCACCCCTCCACTTT.